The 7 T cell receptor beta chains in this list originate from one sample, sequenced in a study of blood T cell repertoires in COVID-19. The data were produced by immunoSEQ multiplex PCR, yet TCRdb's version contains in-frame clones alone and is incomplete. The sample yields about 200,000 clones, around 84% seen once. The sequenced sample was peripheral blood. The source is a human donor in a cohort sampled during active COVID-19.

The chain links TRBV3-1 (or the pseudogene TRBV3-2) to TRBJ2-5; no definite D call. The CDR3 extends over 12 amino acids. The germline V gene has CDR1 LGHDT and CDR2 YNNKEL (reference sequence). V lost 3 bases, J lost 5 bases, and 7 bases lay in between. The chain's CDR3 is CASSHPRETQYF. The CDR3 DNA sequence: TGTGCCAGCAGCCACCCTAGGGAGACCCAGTACTTC.

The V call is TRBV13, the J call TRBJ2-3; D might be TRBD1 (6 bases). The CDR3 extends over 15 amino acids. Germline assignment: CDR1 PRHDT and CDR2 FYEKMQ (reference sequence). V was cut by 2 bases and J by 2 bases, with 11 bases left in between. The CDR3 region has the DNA TGTGCCAGCAGCTTATGGCAGGGGATCACAGATACGCAGTATTTT. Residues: CASSLWQGITDTQYF.

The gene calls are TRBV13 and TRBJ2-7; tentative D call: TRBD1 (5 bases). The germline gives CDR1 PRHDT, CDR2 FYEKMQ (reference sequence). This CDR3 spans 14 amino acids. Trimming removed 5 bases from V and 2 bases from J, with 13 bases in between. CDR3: CASSDGAGAYEQYF. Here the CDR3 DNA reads TGTGCCAGCAGCGATGGGGCAGGTGCCTACGAGCAGTACTTC.

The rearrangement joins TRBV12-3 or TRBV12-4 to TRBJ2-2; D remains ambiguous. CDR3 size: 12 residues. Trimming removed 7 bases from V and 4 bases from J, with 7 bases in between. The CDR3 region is CASTSSTGELFF. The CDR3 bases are TGTGCCAGCACATCGAGCACCGGGGAGCTGTTTTTT.

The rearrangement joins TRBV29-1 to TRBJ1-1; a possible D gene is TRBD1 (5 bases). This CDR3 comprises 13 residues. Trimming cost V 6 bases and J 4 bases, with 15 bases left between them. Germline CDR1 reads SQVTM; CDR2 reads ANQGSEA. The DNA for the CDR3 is TGCAGCGTCCCTGGGAGGGGAGGCACTGAAGCTTTCTTT. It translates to CSVPGRGGTEAFF.

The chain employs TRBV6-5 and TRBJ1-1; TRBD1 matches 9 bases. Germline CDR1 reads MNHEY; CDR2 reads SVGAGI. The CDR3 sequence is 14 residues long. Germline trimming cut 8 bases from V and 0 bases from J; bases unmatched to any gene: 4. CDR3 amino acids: CASAYRGLNTEAFF. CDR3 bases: TGTGCCAGCGCATACAGGGGGCTGAACACTGAAGCTTTCTTT.

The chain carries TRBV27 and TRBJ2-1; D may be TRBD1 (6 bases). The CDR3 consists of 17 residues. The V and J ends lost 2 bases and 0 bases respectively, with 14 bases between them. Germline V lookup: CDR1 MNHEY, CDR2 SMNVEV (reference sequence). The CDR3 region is CASSLTYRAISYNEQFF. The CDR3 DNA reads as TGTGCCAGCAGTTTAACCTACAGGGCTATCTCCTACAATGAGCAGTTCTTC.